The sequence of this T cell receptor beta chain was determined in a study of monozygotic twins with inflammatory bowel disease. CDR3 length: 18 residues. The germline CDR1 and CDR2 sequences are SGHAT and FQDESV (reference sequence). TCRdb re-called the 5' RACE reads and gives one entry per CDR3 protein, without DNA. The table lists approximately 150,000 distinct CDR3 sequences. The chain couples TRBV11-1 to TRBJ1-5. The source is a human donor with ulcerative colitis or Crohn's disease, or a healthy co-twin of an affected twin (not recorded which). Sequencing was performed on blood. The CDR3 is CASSSSRLTALSNQPQHF.